The 15 T cell receptor beta chains given below trace back to one sample, sequenced in a study of cytomegalovirus exposure and HLA in healthy donors. It was with 60 Vbeta and 13 Jbeta primers that the PCR ran. This table comes from immunoSEQ multiplex PCR, and its TCRdb copy is limited to in-frame clones, with some not included. The sample has 150,000 to 200,000 clones, around 80% seen once. Sequencing input: PBMCs. Receptors were obtained from a woman aged 25-40 years in good health and CMV-seropositive.

V and J are TRBV18 and TRBJ1-1; D is possibly TRBD1 (5 bases). The CDR3 spans 16 residues. V lost 3 bases, J lost 0 bases, and 14 bases lay in between. Germline V gives CDR1 KGHSH, CDR2 LQKENI. The CDR3 sequence: CASSPSGAELNTEAFF. The CDR3, as DNA: TGTGCCAGCTCACCTAGTGGGGCAGAGCTGAACACTGAAGCTTTCTTT.

Here the CDR3 reads CASSSGQPYGYTF. The DNA of the CDR3 is TGTGCCAGCTCATCCGGACAGCCCTATGGCTACACCTTC. The chain joins TRBV18 to TRBJ1-2; possible D gene TRBD1, 6 bases. There are 13 residues in the CDR3. The germline V gene has CDR1 KGHSH and CDR2 LQKENI. Deletions cut 5 bases from V and 4 bases from J, with 11 bases between.

V usage is TRBV15 and J usage is TRBJ2-1; 9 bases agree with TRBD2. Germline values: CDR1 LNHNV, CDR2 YYDKDF (reference sequence). The J segment lost 9 bases and the V segment lost 0 bases, leaving 12 bases of the junction unmatched. The CDR3 consists of 17 residues. The chain's CDR3 is CATSRESGGRALGEQFF. The CDR3 bases are TGTGCCACCAGCAGAGAGTCAGGCGGGAGGGCCCTAGGTGAGCAGTTCTTC. Filled out from reference TRBV15 and TRBJ2-1, the complete variable domain reads DAMVIQNPRYQVTQFGKPVTLSCSQTLNHNVMYWYQQKSSQAPKLLFHYYDKDFNNEADTPDNFQSRRPNTSFCFLDIRSPGLGDTAMYLCATSRESGGRALGEQFFGPGTRLTVL.

The chain combines TRBV4-3 with TRBJ1-1, with 9 bases matching TRBD1. The CDR3 totals 13 residues. V lost 1 base, J lost 6 bases, and 0 bases stayed unmatched. Germline loops: CDR1 LGHNA, CDR2 YSLEER. DNA of the CDR3: TGCGCCAGCAGCCAAGGACAGGGGGCTGAAGCTTTCTTT. This translates into CASSQGQGAEAFF.

The chain carries TRBV9 and TRBJ2-3; D gene unclear. With 0 bases removed from V and 2 bases from J, the gap between germline ends came to 13 bases. The CDR3 consists of 16 residues. Germline V gene data show CDR1 as SGDLS and CDR2 as YYNGEE. This CDR3 is CASSVAQVSITDTQYF. The CDR3, as DNA: TGTGCCAGCAGCGTAGCTCAAGTCAGTATCACAGATACGCAGTATTTT.

J is TRBJ2-5 and V is TRBV28; a weak D match, TRBD2 (5 bases). Trimming removed 4 bases from V and 5 bases from J, with 14 bases in between. This CDR3 is built from 14 residues. Germline CDR1 MDHEN, CDR2 SYDVKM. This CDR3 is CASSSSDFRETQYF. In nucleotides, the CDR3 is TGTGCCAGCAGTTCCTCGGACTTCCGGGAGACCCAGTACTTC.

The rearrangement links TRBV2 to TRBJ1-1; D perhaps matches TRBD1 (5 bases). CDR1 and CDR2 (germline): SNHLY, FYNNEI. Deletions cut 5 bases from V and 1 base from J, with 14 bases between. The CDR3 totals 15 residues. The CDR3 coding sequence is TGTGCCAGCAGTAGAAGCGACAGAACGAACACTGAAGCTTTCTTT. Translated, it gives CASSRSDRTNTEAFF.

J is TRBJ2-7 and V is TRBV6-6, with D perhaps TRBD1 (6 bases). Germline V lookup: CDR1 MNHNY, CDR2 SVGAGI (reference sequence). Trimming shortened V by 4 bases and J by 1 base, and 8 bases separated the two germline ends. The length of the CDR3 is 13 residues. DNA for the CDR3: TGTGCCAGCAGTTCCGGACAGTCCTACGAGCAGTACTTC. Its protein is CASSSGQSYEQYF.

This clone was detected a few times. The gene calls are TRBV25-1 and TRBJ1-4; D perhaps matches TRBD1 (5 bases). CDR3 length: 17 residues. Deletions cut 2 bases from V and 6 bases from J, with 19 bases between. Germline assignment: CDR1 MGHDK and CDR2 SYGVNS. In DNA form, the CDR3 reads TGTGCCAGCAGTGAACTGGGGGGAGGGGCCTCCGATGAAAAACTGTTTTTT. Its protein product is CASSELGGGASDEKLFF.

This clone was found a few times. The chain recombines TRBV29-1 with TRBJ1-1; TRBD1 agrees at 7 bases. V was clipped by 7 bases and J by 6 bases; unmatched bases: 8. CDR1 is SQVTM, CDR2 ANQGSEA, per germline. This CDR3 is 12 amino acids long. The CDR3 DNA reads TGCAGCGGAAGGGGGCTTGAGGCTGAAGCTTTCTTT. Amino acids: CSGRGLEAEAFF.

V and J are TRBV7-2 and TRBJ2-1; a weak D match, TRBD1 (6 bases). The germline V gene encodes CDR1 SGHTA and CDR2 FQGNSA. Trimming left V 5 bases short and J 4 bases short, with 21 bases between. The CDR3 consists of 17 residues. CDR3 loop: CASSRRAGARGYNEQFF. CDR3 coding DNA: TGTGCCAGCAGCCGCAGGGCAGGGGCGAGAGGTTACAATGAGCAGTTCTTC.

The CDR3 spells CASSLPGGGETQYF. In DNA form, the CDR3 reads TGCGCCAGCAGCTTGCCTGGCGGAGGAGAGACCCAGTACTTC. V is TRBV5-1 and J is TRBJ2-5, with TRBD2 as a possible D gene (5 bases). There are 14 residues in the CDR3. From germline, CDR1 is SGHRS and CDR2 YFSETQ. Trimming took 1 base from V and 4 from J, leaving 11 bases between them.

The chain has TRBV5-8 and TRBJ1-5; 7 bases agree with TRBD1. Looked up from germline, CDR1 is SGHTS and CDR2 is YDEGEE. Trimming at V came to 4 bases and at J to 7 bases, leaving 11 bases not matched to a gene. This CDR3 has 15 residues. CDR3 amino acids: CASSISWGDRQPQHF. As DNA, the CDR3 is TGTGCCAGCAGCATCTCTTGGGGGGACAGACAGCCCCAGCATTTT.

V and J are TRBV18 and TRBJ2-3; D is uncertain. Looked up from germline, CDR1 is KGHSH and CDR2 is LQKENI. The CDR3 length is 11 residues. Trimming took off 3 bases at V and 5 bases at J, with 3 bases between the two ends. CDR3 DNA: TGTGCCAGCTCACCCAGAGATACGCAGTATTTT. Protein: CASSPRDTQYF.

The gene calls are TRBV28 and TRBJ1-5, with 8 bases identical to TRBD1. V was clipped by 3 bases and J by 4 bases; unmatched bases: 11. Germline CDR1 MDHEN, CDR2 SYDVKM. This CDR3 spans 17 amino acids. CDR3 sequence: CASSFPLDREGNQPQHF. CDR3 DNA sequence: TGTGCCAGCAGTTTCCCCTTGGACAGGGAGGGGAATCAGCCCCAGCATTTT.